The next 5 T cell receptor beta chains were all read from a single sample in a study of cytomegalovirus exposure and HLA in healthy donors. The PCR contained 60 Vbeta and 13 Jbeta primers. Sequencing was performed with immunoSEQ multiplex PCR; in TCRdb, only in-frame clones are kept and a portion is missing. The table has 230,000 or so clones, around 90% seen once; the top ten hold roughly 1.5%. The specimen sequenced was PBMCs. The receptors stem from a girl aged 2 to 9 in good health and CMV-seronegative.

This chain links TRBV4-1 with TRBJ1-2, with D possibly matching TRBD1 (5 bases). The CDR3 spans 13 residues. CDR1 is MGHRA, CDR2 YSYEKL, per germline. V gave up 3 bases and J gave up 6 bases, with 11 bases separating them. CDR3 nucleotides: TGCGCCAGCAGCCAGGGGGGATACGATGGCTACACCTTC. It encodes CASSQGGYDGYTF.

J is TRBJ1-5 and V is TRBV6-5; D ambiguous. The CDR3 spans 15 residues. V was cut by 6 bases and J by 0 bases, with 12 bases left in between. Germline values: CDR1 MNHEY, CDR2 SVGAGI. The CDR3 DNA reads TGTGCCAGCAGCTACACTAAATCTAGCAATCAGCCCCAGCATTTT. Amino acids: CASSYTKSSNQPQHF.

This rearrangement joins TRBV5-4 to TRBJ1-4; a weak D match, TRBD1 (6 bases). The V gene lost 0 bases and the J gene lost 8 bases, with 14 bases spanning the gap. The CDR3 totals 15 residues. In germline, CDR1 is SGHNT, CDR2 YYREEE (reference sequence). The CDR3 region has the DNA TGTGCCAGCAGCTTGGCCCGGGGACAACGAGAAAAACTGTTTTTT. Translating gives CASSLARGQREKLFF.

The CDR3 is CASSLWVGEETQYF. CDR3 nucleotides: TGTGCCAGCAGCTTATGGGTCGGGGAAGAGACCCAGTACTTC. V gene TRBV7-6 combines with J gene TRBJ2-5; perhaps TRBD2 as D (5 bases). Trimming took off 2 bases at V and 3 bases at J, with 10 bases between the two ends. CDR1 is SGHVS, CDR2 FNYEAQ, per germline. This CDR3 comprises 14 residues.

This rearrangement joins TRBV5-1 to TRBJ1-2, with D possibly being TRBD1 (5 bases). V dropped 1 base and J dropped 0 bases, with 19 bases sitting between them. The length of the CDR3 is 18 residues. Germline assignment: CDR1 SGHRS and CDR2 YFSETQ. CDR3 loop: CASSLRGERQITNYGYTF. The CDR3 region has the DNA TGCGCCAGCAGCTTGCGGGGGGAGAGACAGATTACTAACTATGGCTACACCTTC.